This TCR beta chain was recovered during a study of blood T cells in healthy people across ages. Through a sample-barcoded 5' primer and a J-beta primer mix, a second PCR was run for roughly 6 to 12 cycles. TCRdb itself ran the 5' RACE reads through MiXCR, one entry per CDR3 protein. The sample lists around 780,000 distinct CDR3 sequences, roughly 56% seen once, with 20% to 30% in the top ten. The sample holds a few counts of this clonotype. Sequencing used blood. The origin of this receptor is a middle-aged man in good health.

CDR3 nucleotide sequence: TGCAGCGTTGCGGAGGGGCTGAGCACCGGGGAGCTGTTTTTT. Translated: CSVAEGLSTGELFF. The chain links TRBV29-1 to TRBJ2-2; a possible D gene is TRBD2 (6 bases). V was pared by 4 bases and J by 4 bases, with 13 bases between. The CDR3 is 14 amino acids. Germline V gene data show CDR1 as SQVTM and CDR2 as ANQGSEA.